The source of this T cell receptor (beta chain) is a study of Tregs in tolerant kidney transplant recipients. Points from the study as a whole: In tolerant patients, donor-specific Tregs outgrew total Tregs, suggesting antigen-driven expansion. Some patients' samples used different primers over time, so nucleotide sequences weren't comparable. Validation in larger populations is needed because few patients were studied.

Thawed PBMCs were FACS-sorted into unstimulated CD4+CD25+CD127- regulatory T cells, CD4+CD25- non-regulatory cells, CD4 and CD8 cells. On this clone itself: Its antigen is unidentified. From the germline J gene comes the end of the CDR3, since the read stops 3 residues before it.

V was clipped by 0 bases and J by 5 bases, with 10 bases between them. The CDR3 contains 13 residues. Germline V gives CDR1 DFQATT, CDR2 SNEGSKA (reference sequence). Produced via immunoSEQ multiplex PCR; TCRdb's table is partial and in-frame only. In total, the table holds about 52,000 clones. This chain connects TRBV20-1 to TRBJ2-5; tentative D call: TRBD1 (5 bases). This material consisted of CD4+ T cells from blood, taken before the transplant. This clonotype was sampled from a human donor who received a combined kidney and bone marrow transplant. This CDR3 is CSARDQGDETQYF. The sequenced CDR3 bases are TGCAGTGCTAGAGATCAAGGGGATGAGACC.